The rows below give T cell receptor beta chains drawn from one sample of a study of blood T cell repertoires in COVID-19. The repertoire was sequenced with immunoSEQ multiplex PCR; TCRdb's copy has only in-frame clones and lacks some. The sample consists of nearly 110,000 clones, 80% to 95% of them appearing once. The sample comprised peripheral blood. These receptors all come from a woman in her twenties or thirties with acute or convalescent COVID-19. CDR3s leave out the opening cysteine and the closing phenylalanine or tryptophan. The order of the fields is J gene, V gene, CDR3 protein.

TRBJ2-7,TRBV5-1,ASSSTGTNYEQY
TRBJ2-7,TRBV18,ASSPVTGEAQY
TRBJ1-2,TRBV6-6,ASSAGGVLYGYT
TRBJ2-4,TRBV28,ASSLKGVGGGNIQY
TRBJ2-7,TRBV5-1,ASSLGQGVSSEQY
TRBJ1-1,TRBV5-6,ASSFGTPLEAF
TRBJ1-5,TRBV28,ASSLPGINQPQH
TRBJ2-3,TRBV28,ASRTYPGQVIADTQY
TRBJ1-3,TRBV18,ASSPDRNSGNTIY
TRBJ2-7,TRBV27,ASSLAGGPYEQY
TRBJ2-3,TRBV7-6,ASSLLAGGLDTQY
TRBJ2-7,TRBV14,ASSPGTYEQY
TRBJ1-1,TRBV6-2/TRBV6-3,ASSRGQGAGNTEAF
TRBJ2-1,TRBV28,ASSPSRSGRADEQF
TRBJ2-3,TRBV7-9,ASHTSGTQPDTQY
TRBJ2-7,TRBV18,ASSPGQGAYEQY
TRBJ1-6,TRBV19,ASSMGLVNSPLH
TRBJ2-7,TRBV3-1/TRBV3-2,ASSNGLAGAYEQY
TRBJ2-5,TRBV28,ASSLQGSTETQY
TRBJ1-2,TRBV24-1,ATSREERYT
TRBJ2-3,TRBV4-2,ASSQDTGDTQY
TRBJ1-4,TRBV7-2,ASSSNPGQGSEKLF
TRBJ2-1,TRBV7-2,ASSLDPPGTRLDNEQF
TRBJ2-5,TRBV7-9,ASSLTSGGRETQY
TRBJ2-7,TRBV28,ASNPSGTYEQY
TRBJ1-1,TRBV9,ASSLGRTLNTEAF
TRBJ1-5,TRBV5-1,ASSAGEGQPQH
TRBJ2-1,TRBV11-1,ASSPGTSDQGEQF
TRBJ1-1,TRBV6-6,ASSPNRAPGGEAF
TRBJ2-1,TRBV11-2,ASSPVRGVYNEQF
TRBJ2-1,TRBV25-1,ASTPFGREGDNEQF
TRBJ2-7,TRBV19,ASSRQGEAYEQY
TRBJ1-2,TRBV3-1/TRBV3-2,ASSQAYGGNYGYT
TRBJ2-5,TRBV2,ATTGDFVETQY
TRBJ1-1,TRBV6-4,ASSGGPNTEAF
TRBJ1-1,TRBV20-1,SAPLGGLAF
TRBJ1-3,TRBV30,AWSVMGSSSGNTIY
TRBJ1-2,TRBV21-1,ASSDRLGGFYYGYT
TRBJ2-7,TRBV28,ASSPGQQYEQY
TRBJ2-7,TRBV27,ASSFRGTYEQY
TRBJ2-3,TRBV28,AIGGYRYTDTQY
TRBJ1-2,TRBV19,ASSEDRGGGYT
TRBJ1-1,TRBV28,ASRDGGNTEAF
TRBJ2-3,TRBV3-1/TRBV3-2,ASSQVGGRVDTQY
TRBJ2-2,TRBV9,ASSPTSPGELF
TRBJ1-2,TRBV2,ASSVPGGSYGYT
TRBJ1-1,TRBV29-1,SVYDRGEAF
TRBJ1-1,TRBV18,ASLARPKGTEAF
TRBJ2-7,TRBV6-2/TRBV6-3,ASTPNEQGAVYEQY
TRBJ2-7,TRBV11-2,ASSKGQSYEQY
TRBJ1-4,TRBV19,ASSHTGNEKLF
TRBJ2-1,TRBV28,ASSLPGFNEQF
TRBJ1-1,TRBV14,ASSQGPGWDTEAF
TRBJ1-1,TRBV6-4,ASSATGSMTEAF